This entry lists 16 T cell receptor beta chains sequenced from one sample in a study of blood T cell repertoires in COVID-19. The repertoire was sequenced with immunoSEQ multiplex PCR; TCRdb's copy has only in-frame clones and lacks some. The table includes some 230,000 clones, approximately 83% detected once. Sequences were obtained from PBMCs or T cells enriched from blood (not recorded which). Receptors were obtained from a woman in her forties with acute COVID-19.

This clone came up once. V usage is TRBV6-1 and J usage is TRBJ1-2; D unclear. CDR3 length: 13 amino acids. Trimming removed 2 bases at V and 0 bases at J, with 4 bases between. Per germline, CDR1 MNHNS and CDR2 SASEGT. The CDR3 bases are TGTGCCAGCAGTGAACTCCCTAACTATGGCTACACCTTC. Translation: CASSELPNYGYTF.

Written as DNA, the CDR3 is TGTGCCAGCAGCCAGTTAGCGGGAGGGCCTGGAGATACGCAGTATTTT. Its protein is CASSQLAGGPGDTQYF. V gene TRBV5-5 combines with J gene TRBJ2-3, with 11 bases aligning to TRBD2. V was pared by 4 bases and J by 5 bases, with 9 bases of the junction left unmatched. The CDR3 covers 16 residues. Germline CDR1 SGHKS, CDR2 YYEKEE (reference sequence).

The table lists this clone with a few counts. The chain is built from TRBV4-2 and TRBJ1-6; perhaps TRBD1 as D (6 bases). The ends were cut back, 4 bases at V and 6 bases at J, with 16 bases in the middle. Germline-derived CDR1 and CDR2 are LGHNA and YNFKEQ. The CDR3 is 16 residues long. The CDR3, as DNA: TGTGCCAGCAGCCGTTCGGGGGGGGCCATTAATTCACCCCTCCACTTT. Translating gives CASSRSGGAINSPLHF.

V gene TRBV19 combines with J gene TRBJ1-5; the D gene is possibly TRBD1 (5 bases). From germline, CDR1 is LNHDA and CDR2 SQIVND (reference sequence). Trimming stripped 5 bases from V and 0 bases from J, with 11 bases between. This CDR3 is 15 amino acids long. In DNA form, the CDR3 reads TGTGCCAGTAGTTCCCAGGGTTATAGCAATCAGCCCCAGCATTTT. It encodes CASSSQGYSNQPQHF. Full variable domain (rest looked up from reference TRBV19 and TRBJ1-5): DGGITQSPKYLFRKEGQNVTLSCEQNLNHDAMYWYRQDPGQGLRLIYYSQIVNDFQKGDIAEGYSVSREKKESFPLTVTSAQKNPTAFYLCASSSQGYSNQPQHFGDGTRLSIL.

The rearrangement joins TRBV11-2 to TRBJ1-1, with TRBD1 matching over 7 bases. Trimming removed 0 bases from V and 6 bases from J; junction bases left unmatched: 4. CDR1 is SGHAT, CDR2 FQNNGV, per germline. The CDR3 is made up of 14 amino acids. For the CDR3, the DNA is TGTGCCAGCAGCTTAGATTACAGGGGTTCTGAAGCTTTCTTT. The encoded protein is CASSLDYRGSEAFF.

V and J are TRBV29-1 and TRBJ1-1; tentatively, D is TRBD1 (6 bases). CDR3 length: 15 amino acids. With 4 bases removed from V and 4 bases from J, the gap between germline ends came to 19 bases. CDR1 is SQVTM and CDR2 is ANQGSEA in the germline V gene. The CDR3 here is CSVGLSTGLATEAFF. The DNA for the CDR3 is TGCAGCGTTGGATTGTCAACAGGGCTTGCCACTGAAGCTTTCTTT.

This chain connects TRBV5-1 to TRBJ1-5; D is uncertain. Germline CDR1 is SGHRS and CDR2 is YFSETQ. V was trimmed by 4 bases and J by 2 bases, leaving 13 bases between them. The CDR3 has 15 residues. The CDR3 reads CASSPGTGGNQPQHF. In DNA form, the CDR3 reads TGCGCCAGCAGCCCTGGAACTGGAGGCAATCAGCCCCAGCATTTT. The full variable domain, completed using reference TRBV5-1 and TRBJ1-5, is KAGVTQTPRYLIKTRGQQVTLSCSPISGHRSVSWYQQTPGQGLQFLFEYFSETQRNKGNFPGRFSGRQFSNSRSEMNVSTLELGDSALYLCASSPGTGGNQPQHFGDGTRLSIL.

In its sample, this clone was seen many times. The chain combines TRBV7-9 with TRBJ2-1; TRBD2 aligns across 12 bases. CDR3 length: 17 residues. From germline, CDR1 is SEHNR and CDR2 FQNEAQ (reference sequence). The V and J ends lost 1 base and 9 bases, in that order; junction bases with no gene match: 10. Written as DNA, the CDR3 is TGTGCCAGCAGCTTAGGGGGGACTAGCGGGTTAAGGGGTGAGCAGTTCTTC. Protein: CASSLGGTSGLRGEQFF.

The chain recombines TRBV14 with TRBJ1-1, with unresolved D. Looked up from germline, CDR1 is SGHDN and CDR2 is FVKESK. The CDR3 is made up of 13 amino acids. The V end lost 1 base, the J end lost 7 bases, and 10 bases lay between the germline ends. CDR3 sequence reads: CASSQVFGVEAFF. In DNA, the CDR3 is TGTGCCAGCAGCCAAGTCTTTGGAGTTGAAGCTTTCTTT.

The chain carries TRBV12-3 or TRBV12-4 and TRBJ2-7; maybe TRBD1 (6 bases). Trimming took 6 bases from V and 4 from J, leaving 10 bases between them. CDR3 size: 12 residues. CDR3 residues: CASSPRGYEQYF. CDR3 nucleotide sequence: TGTGCCAGCAGCCCCAGGGGTTACGAGCAGTACTTC.

The chain recombines TRBV5-1 with TRBJ1-5, with a tentative D call TRBD1 (6 bases). Trimming left V 4 bases short and J 9 bases short, with 17 bases between. Per the germline V gene, CDR1 is SGHRS and CDR2 is YFSETQ. The CDR3 totals 14 residues. The CDR3 region has the DNA TGCGCCAGCAGCCCGACAGGAAATGGGCCGCCCCAGCATTTT. The encoded protein is CASSPTGNGPPQHF.

The chain uses TRBV3-1 (or the pseudogene TRBV3-2) and TRBJ1-3; D remains unclear. This CDR3 has 13 amino acids. Germline V lookup: CDR1 LGHDT, CDR2 YNNKEL (reference sequence). V lost 6 bases, J lost 0 bases, and 6 bases lay in between. The CDR3 DNA reads TGTGCCAGCAGACGGAGCTCTGGAAACACCATATATTTT. Encoded protein: CASRRSSGNTIYF.

This chain connects TRBV15 to TRBJ1-4, with D perhaps matching TRBD1 (5 bases). The V end was cut by 0 bases, the J end by 6 bases, with 17 bases between. Germline V gene data show CDR1 as LNHNV and CDR2 as YYDKDF (reference sequence). There are 17 residues in the CDR3. The CDR3 DNA sequence: TGTGCCACCAGCAGAGAGTATCCACAGGATACGGATGAAAAACTGTTTTTT. Translation gives CATSREYPQDTDEKLFF.

This rearrangement joins TRBV5-6 to TRBJ1-6, with 7 bases identical to TRBD1. V lost 3 bases to trimming and J lost 4 bases; unmatched junction nucleotides: 4. Germline CDR1 reads SGHDT; CDR2 reads YYEEEE. This CDR3 is 15 amino acids long. The chain's CDR3 is CASSWWDRYNSPLHF. CDR3 nucleotides: TGTGCCAGCAGCTGGTGGGACAGATATAATTCACCCCTCCACTTT.

This chain links TRBV2 with TRBJ1-5, with TRBD1 as a possible D gene (6 bases). Trimming stripped 4 bases from V and 2 bases from J, with 6 bases between. Germline lookup yields CDR1 SNHLY and CDR2 FYNNEI. This CDR3 region has 13 residues. In nucleotides, the CDR3 is TGTGCCAGCAGTGGACAGGGCAATCAGCCCCAGCATTTT. It is translated as CASSGQGNQPQHF.

This clone showed up just once. Different DNA sequences within this sample yield the same CDR3. The chain employs TRBV9 and TRBJ2-5; D perhaps matches TRBD2 (5 bases). The germline V gene has CDR1 SGDLS and CDR2 YYNGEE. This CDR3 spans 14 amino acids. The germline V and J ends were trimmed by 0 bases and 1 base, with 7 bases remaining between them. In DNA, the CDR3 is TGTGCCAGCAGCGTAGGAGGGAGCCAAGAGACCCAGTACTTC. Amino acids: CASSVGGSQETQYF.